This TCR beta chain was identified in a study of cytomegalovirus exposure and HLA in healthy donors. Study-wide findings and caveats: Exclusion applied to some V segments, including TRBV6-2 and TRBV6-3, as they were indistinguishable. Based on reports, TCR beta sequences accurately predicted HLA-A and HLA-B alleles for most subjects.

The PCR had 60 Vbeta and 13 Jbeta primers. Using immunoSEQ multiplex PCR, the repertoire was profiled, and TCRdb retains in-frame clones only, with some absent. Among some 160,000 clones, 84% were seen once, and the ten largest hold 5% to 7%. CDR1 and CDR2 (germline): SGHAT, FQNNGV. V shed 8 bases and J 0 bases; nucleotides not matched to a gene: 6. CDR3 length equals 14 residues. On this clone itself: What it binds is unknown.

The chain links TRBV11-2 to TRBJ1-1, with 7 nucleotides matching TRBD1. The sequencing sample was made of PBMCs. The origin of this receptor is a man aged 50 to 60 in good health and CMV-seropositive. The CDR3 DNA reads TGTGCCAGCGGACGACAGGGATTGAACACTGAAGCTTTCTTT. Translated, it gives CASGRQGLNTEAFF.